Included here is one T cell receptor (beta chain) sequence, with context. Measured with immunoSEQ multiplex PCR; TCRdb has only the in-frame clones, and not every one. Here the sample spans tens of thousands of clones, approximately 89% being singletons. Germline CDR1 KGHSH, CDR2 LQKENI. V gave up 0 bases and J gave up 4 bases, with 9 bases separating them. There are 14 residues in the CDR3. The entry originates in a study of blood T cell repertoires in COVID-19. Material for sequencing was peripheral blood. The rearrangement uses TRBV18 and TRBJ2-5; possible D gene TRBD1, 5 bases. This TCR came from a man aged 50 to 59 with active COVID-19. The CDR3 DNA is TGTGCCAGCTCACCACCTTGGGGCCGAGAGACCCAGTACTTC. This translates into CASSPPWGRETQYF.